Listed below are T cell receptor beta chains from one sample, sequenced in a study of Graves' ophthalmopathy and Graves' hyperthyroidism. Each CDR3 protein gets one entry after TCRdb re-called the multiplex PCR reads with MiXCR. The sample has about 39,000 distinct CDR3 sequences; roughly 50% are singletons. Sequences were obtained from peripheral blood. Receptor source: an adult woman with stable Graves' hyperthyroidism. Each CDR3 is given with its conserved first and last residue. Fields, in order: D gene, V gene, J gene, CDR3 length, clone size, CDR3 DNA, CDR3 protein. The D gene is left open where the match is weak. Size values are once, few and many counts, or a class for expanded clones, and some rows have none.

>TRBD1|TRBV4-1|TRBJ1-2|17|.
TGCGCCAGCAGCCAAGATCAGGGGACAGGGGGAGCCGTAGCCTACACCTTC
CASSQDQGTGGAVAYTF
>.|TRBV12-3/TRBV12-4|TRBJ2-3|13|.
TGTGCCAGCTGCCGAGGGGTCACAGATACGCAGTATTTT
CASCRGVTDTQYF
>TRBD2|TRBV5-6|TRBJ2-7|15|.
TGTGCCAGCAGCTTGGGACTAGCGGGAGCCTACGAGCAGTACTTC
CASSLGLAGAYEQYF
>TRBD2|TRBV20-1|TRBJ2-7|14|.
TGCAGTGCTAGAGAGGGTAGCGGGAGTTACGAGCAGTACTTC
CSAREGSGSYEQYF
>.|TRBV28|TRBJ2-3|15|many
TGTGCCAGCAGCCTTCCCCAGCGGCCCACAGATACGCAGTATTTT
CASSLPQRPTDTQYF
>TRBD2|TRBV20-1|TRBJ2-5|17|.
TGCAGTGCTGACCCCGAAGGAGCGGGAGGCCCTCAAGAGACCCAGTACTTC
CSADPEGAGGPQETQYF
>.|TRBV29-1|TRBJ1-1|11|.
TGCAGCGTTGGAACGGGCACTGAAGCTTTCTTT
CSVGTGTEAFF
>TRBD2|TRBV20-1|TRBJ2-5|14|.
TGCAGTGCCCAGCCGGGACTAGCGGAAGAGACCCAGTACTTC
CSAQPGLAEETQYF
>.|TRBV7-9|TRBJ2-7|14|.
TGTGCCAGCGCACCTGGGGGCGGCTCCAACGAGCAGTACTTC
CASAPGGGSNEQYF
>.|TRBV7-3|TRBJ1-6|15|many
TGTGCCAGCGCCAAAGAGAGCTCCTATAATTCACCCCTCCACTTT
CASAKESSYNSPLHF
>TRBD2|TRBV20-1|TRBJ2-6|18|.
TGCAGTGCTACCCGGACTAGCGGGAGTCGCTTAGGGGCCAACGCCCTGACTTTC
CSATRTSGSRLGANALTF
>TRBD1|TRBV7-9|TRBJ1-1|14|.
TGTGCCAGCAGCCGGCGACAGGGGATCACTGAAGCTTTCTTT
CASSRRQGITEAFF
>.|TRBV20-1|TRBJ1-6|13|once
TGCAGTGCTAGAGTGGGGGGTGACTCACCCCTCCACTTT
CSARVGGDSPLHF
>TRBD1|TRBV29-1|TRBJ1-2|13|medium-sized
TGCAGCCTGCGTGAGGGGGCCTCCTATGGCTACACCTTC
CSLREGASYGYTF
>.|TRBV19|TRBJ1-5|15|many
TGTGCCAGTAGTATAGACACAAGCGGGTATCAGCCCCAGCATTTT
CASSIDTSGYQPQHF
>.|TRBV20-1|TRBJ2-5|13|.
TGCAGTGCTAGCGGGAGACCCCAAGAGACCCAGTACTTC
CSASGRPQETQYF
>TRBD1|TRBV7-2|TRBJ2-7|14|many
TGTGCCAGCAGCTTAGCGGGACAGGGCTACGAGCAGTACTTC
CASSLAGQGYEQYF
>.|TRBV15|TRBJ2-5|14|.
TGTGCCACCAGCAGAGGGGGGGCCGGGGAGACCCAGTACTTC
CATSRGGAGETQYF
>TRBD1|TRBV2|TRBJ2-2|14|.
TGTGCCAGCAGTTACTCGACAGGGCGCGGGGAGCTGTTTTTT
CASSYSTGRGELFF
>TRBD2|TRBV20-1|TRBJ2-5|13|.
TGCAGTGCAGAAGCGGGAGGGGAAGAGACCCAGTACTTC
CSAEAGGEETQYF
>.|TRBV7-6|TRBJ1-5|14|many
TGTGCCAGCAGCTTAGGTCCCAAACTTCAGCCCCAGCATTTT
CASSLGPKLQPQHF
>.|TRBV5-5|TRBJ1-2|13|.
TGTGCCAGCAGCTTAGGGGGGTTGGGTGGCTACACCTTC
CASSLGGLGGYTF
>.|TRBV7-2|TRBJ1-5|15|many
TGTGCCAGCAGCTCACAGGGTTATAGCAATCAGCCCCAGCATTTT
CASSSQGYSNQPQHF
>.|TRBV11-2|TRBJ1-4|15|many
TGTGCCAGCAGCTTTGGGTCTTTGACGGGGGAAAAACTGTTTTTT
CASSFGSLTGEKLFF
>.|TRBV15|TRBJ1-1|12|.
TGTGCCACCAGCAGCCATGGGGGAAAAGCTTTCTTT
CATSSHGGKAFF
>.|TRBV2|TRBJ1-2|15|.
TGTGCCAGCAGAGAAGAGTGGGGAACTAACTATGGCTACACCTTT
CASREEWGTNYGYTF
>.|TRBV12-3/TRBV12-4|TRBJ2-1|12|few
TGTGCCAGCGAAGGACCCTACAATGAGCAGTTCTTC
CASEGPYNEQFF
>.|TRBV7-8|TRBJ1-1|12|medium-sized
TGTGCCAGCAGCCCCAGTACAGTAGAAGCTTTCTTT
CASSPSTVEAFF
>.|TRBV5-6|TRBJ2-5|15|many
TGTGCCAGCAGCTTGGATATAGGGCATGGAGAGACCCAGTACTTC
CASSLDIGHGETQYF
>TRBD1|TRBV10-3|TRBJ1-1|14|once
TGTGCCATCAGGCCGGGACAGGGGACCACTGAAGCTTTCTTT
CAIRPGQGTTEAFF
>.|TRBV7-9|TRBJ1-2|13|many
TGTGCCAGCAGCGAGAGGGGGGTCTATGGCTACACCTTC
CASSERGVYGYTF
>.|TRBV7-9|TRBJ1-2|12|medium-sized
TGTGCCAGCAGCTTAAGTTTGGAAGGCTACACCTTC
CASSLSLEGYTF
>TRBD1|TRBV5-8|TRBJ2-2|13|many
TGTGCCAGCAGCCGTACAGGGGCCGGGGAGCTGTTTTTT
CASSRTGAGELFF
>.|TRBV7-2|TRBJ2-6|16|many
TGTGCCAGCAGCTCCAGTACAAACCCTGGGGCCAACGTCCTGACTTTC
CASSSSTNPGANVLTF
>.|TRBV20-1|TRBJ1-4|11|many
TGCAGTGTCCAGGCCGAGGGAAAACTGTTTTTT
CSVQAEGKLFF
>TRBD2|TRBV9|TRBJ2-3|15|many
TGTGCCAGCAGCGTAGAACTAGCGGGAGGAGATACGCAGTATTTT
CASSVELAGGDTQYF
>.|TRBV30|TRBJ1-1|12|many
TGTGCCTGGACAGAACCCTACACTGAAGCTTTCTTT
CAWTEPYTEAFF
>TRBD2|TRBV29-1|TRBJ2-5|13|.
TGCAGCGTCTTAGCGGGATCCCAAGAGACCCAGTACTTC
CSVLAGSQETQYF
>.|TRBV6-1|TRBJ1-4|17|many
TGTGCCAGTGAAGACAGGACGACGACTGGGGCTAATGAAAAACTGTTTTTT
CASEDRTTTGANEKLFF
>TRBD1|TRBV19|TRBJ1-4|15|many
TGTGCCAGTAGTACCTCAGGGGGCTGGGGTGAAAAACTGTTTTTT
CASSTSGGWGEKLFF
>.|TRBV5-4|TRBJ1-1|16|.
TGTGCCAGCAGCCGGGAAGGGCGTGGCTCGAACACTGAAACTTCCTTT
CASSREGRGSNTETSF
>TRBD1|TRBV7-9|TRBJ2-1|16|.
TGTGCCAGCAGCCCCCCGGACAGGGCCCTTTACAATGAGCAGTTCTTC
CASSPPDRALYNEQFF
>.|TRBV2|TRBJ1-2|15|many
TGTGCCAGCAGTGAAGCCTCCACAGGGAGGGATGGCTACACCTTC
CASSEASTGRDGYTF
>TRBD1|TRBV7-8|TRBJ2-7|16|many
TGTGCCAGCAGCCCCTCTACCGGGACAGGGACAACCGAGCAGTACTTC
CASSPSTGTGTTEQYF
>.|TRBV11-1|TRBJ2-7|13|many
TGTGCCAGCAGCCAATTCCTAGGACGGGAGCAGTACTTC
CASSQFLGREQYF